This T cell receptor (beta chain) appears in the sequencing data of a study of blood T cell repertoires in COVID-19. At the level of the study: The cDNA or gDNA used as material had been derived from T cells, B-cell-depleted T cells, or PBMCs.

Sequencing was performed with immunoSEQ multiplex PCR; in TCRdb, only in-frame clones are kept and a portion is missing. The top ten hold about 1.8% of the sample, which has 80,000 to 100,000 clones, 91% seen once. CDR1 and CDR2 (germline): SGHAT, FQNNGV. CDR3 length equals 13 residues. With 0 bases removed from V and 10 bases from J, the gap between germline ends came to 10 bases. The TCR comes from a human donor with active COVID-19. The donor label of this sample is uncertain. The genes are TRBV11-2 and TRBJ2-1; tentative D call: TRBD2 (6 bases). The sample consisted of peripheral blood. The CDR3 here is CASSLDSGAEQFF. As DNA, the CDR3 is TGTGCCAGCAGCTTAGATTCGGGAGCAGAGCAGTTCTTC.